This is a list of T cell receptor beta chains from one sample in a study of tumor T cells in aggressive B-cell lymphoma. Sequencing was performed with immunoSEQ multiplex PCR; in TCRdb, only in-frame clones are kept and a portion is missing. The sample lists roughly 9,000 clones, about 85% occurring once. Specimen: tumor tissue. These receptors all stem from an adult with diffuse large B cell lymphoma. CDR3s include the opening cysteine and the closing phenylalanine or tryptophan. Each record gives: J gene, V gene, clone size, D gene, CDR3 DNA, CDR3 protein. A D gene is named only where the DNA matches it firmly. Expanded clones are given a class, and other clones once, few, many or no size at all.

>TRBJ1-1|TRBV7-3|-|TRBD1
TGTGCCAGCAGCACCTCCGGGACAGCCGTTGAAGCTTTCTTT
CASSTSGTAVEAFF
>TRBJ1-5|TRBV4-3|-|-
TGCGCCAGCAGCCAAGAAAGCGGATTTCAGCCCCAGCATTTT
CASSQESGFQPQHF
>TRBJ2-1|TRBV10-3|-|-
TGTGCCATCAGTGAGTCTCCAGGGAGGGGGGACGCGGGTTACAATGAGCAGTTCTTC
CAISESPGRGDAGYNEQFF
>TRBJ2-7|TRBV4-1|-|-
TGCGCCAGCAGCCAAGATCAGGGTTTTTCCGGCGAGCAGTACTTC
CASSQDQGFSGEQYF
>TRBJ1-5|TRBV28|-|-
TGTGCCAGCAGTTTATTCGGTCAGCCCCAGCATTTT
CASSLFGQPQHF
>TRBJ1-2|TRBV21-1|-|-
TGTGCCAGCAGCTTACATCATCCGGGACAGTCGGGGGGCTACACCTTC
CASSLHHPGQSGGYTF
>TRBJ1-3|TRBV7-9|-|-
TGTGCCAGCAGCTCCGAGGCTCCGGGAAACACCATATATTTT
CASSSEAPGNTIYF
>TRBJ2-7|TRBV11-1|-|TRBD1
TGTGCCAGCAGCCCAGAGACGGGGACAGCGACCTACGAGCAGTACTTC
CASSPETGTATYEQYF
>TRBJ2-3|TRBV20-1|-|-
TGCAGTGCTACCTCTGAGGATACGCAGTATTTT
CSATSEDTQYF
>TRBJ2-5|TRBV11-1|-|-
TGTGCCAGCAGCTTAAGCCTAGAAGAGACCCAGTACTTC
CASSLSLEETQYF
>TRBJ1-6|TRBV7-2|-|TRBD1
TGTGCCAGCAGCCGGACAGGGGGATCACCCCTCCACTTT
CASSRTGGSPLHF
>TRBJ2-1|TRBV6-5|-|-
TGTGCCAGCAGTTACCTGGGGCCGCACAATGAGCAGTTCTTC
CASSYLGPHNEQFF
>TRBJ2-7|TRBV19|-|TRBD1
TGTGCCACCAGGGGGTTCGGGCCGGGGGAGCAGTACTTC
CATRGFGPGEQYF
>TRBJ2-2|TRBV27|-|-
TGTGCCAGCAACGCTGGGCCCGGGGAGCTGTTTTTT
CASNAGPGELFF
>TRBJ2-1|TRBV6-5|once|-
TGTGCCAGCGCCACGGCCCAGGGCTCCTACAATGAGCAGTTCTTC
CASATAQGSYNEQFF
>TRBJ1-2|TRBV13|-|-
TGTGCCAGCAGCGAGGGACACCGCTATGGCTACACCTTC
CASSEGHRYGYTF